The clone carrying this T cell receptor beta chain has only one observation. The length of the CDR3 is 15 residues. CDR1 and CDR2 (germline): SGHVS, FQNEAQ. V was cut by 1 base and J by 5 bases, with 15 bases left in between. As handled by the study authors: It was from reference gene primer amplification that nucleated cell counts were estimated. Repertoires were generated with immunoSEQ multiplex PCR, while TCRdb's copy carries only in-frame clones and drops some. Clone size and the V and J calls come from that table; the DNA yielded D and trimming. The sample consists of 200,000 or so clones, about 90% of them appearing once. The entry originates in a study of blood T cell repertoires in COVID-19. The wider study: Samples came from the United States, Italy and Spain, spanning acute and convalescent COVID-19. From T cells, B-cell-depleted T cells, or PBMCs came the material, which was cDNA or gDNA.

This sequence joins TRBV7-8 and TRBJ2-7; possible D gene TRBD1, 6 bases. The source material was peripheral blood. This receptor was obtained from a man in his forties with active or convalescent COVID-19. DNA for the CDR3: TGTGCCAGCAGCTTAGGGTATGGGGGCTACCACGAGCAGTACTTC. Its translation is CASSLGYGGYHEQYF. Looking up the rest from reference TRBV7-8 and TRBJ2-7 gives the full variable domain: GAGVSQSPRYKVAKRGQDVALRCDPISGHVSLFWYQQALGQGPEFLTYFQNEAQLDKSGLPSDRFFAERPEGSVSTLKIQRTQQEDSAVYLCASSLGYGGYHEQYFGPGTRLTVT.